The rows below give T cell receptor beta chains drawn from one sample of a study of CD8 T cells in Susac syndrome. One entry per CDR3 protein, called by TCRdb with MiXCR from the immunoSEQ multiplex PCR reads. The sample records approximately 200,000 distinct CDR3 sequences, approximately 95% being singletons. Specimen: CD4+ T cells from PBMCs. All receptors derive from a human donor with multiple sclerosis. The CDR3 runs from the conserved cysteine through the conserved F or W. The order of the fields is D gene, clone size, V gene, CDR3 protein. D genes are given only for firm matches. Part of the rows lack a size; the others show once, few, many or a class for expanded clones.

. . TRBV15 CATSRVTGIGETQYF
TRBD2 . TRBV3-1 CASSRPRLAGALGNEQFF
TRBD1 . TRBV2 CASSVGTGASEQYF
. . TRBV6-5 CASTGNTGELFF
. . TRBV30 CAWSVWATDTQYF
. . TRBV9 CASSVPGRETQYF
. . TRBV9 CASSAGQGRDLYGYTF
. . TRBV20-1 CSAGAGTADTQYF
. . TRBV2 CASRTWDTGELFF
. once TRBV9 CASSGGTRETQYF
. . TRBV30 CAWSVLDSTDTQYF
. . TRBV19 CASSIERSRQFF
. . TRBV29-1 CSVEDRSNYGYTF
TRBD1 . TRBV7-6 CASSRTGTANTEAFF
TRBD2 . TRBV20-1 CSARTSGRKFF
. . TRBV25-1 CASSVQRDGRGETQYF
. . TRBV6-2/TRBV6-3 CASRGVPQETQYF
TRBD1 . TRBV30 CAWSPGQGGYGYTF
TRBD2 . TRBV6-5 CASSYDLAGSSYEQYF
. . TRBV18 CASSLTAEETQYF
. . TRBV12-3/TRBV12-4 CASSLWTDEAFF
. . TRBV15 CATSSGLRDFGIGIQYF
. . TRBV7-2 CASSLVPPNSYNEQFF
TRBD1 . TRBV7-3 CASSVYRGHEQFF
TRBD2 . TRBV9 CASSRSSGGFSTDTQYF
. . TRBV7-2 CASSLGDRTDTQYF
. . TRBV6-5 CASMGDSYEQYF
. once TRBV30 CAWSVGGVAFF
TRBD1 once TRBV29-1 CSAAPTPGGAGQFF
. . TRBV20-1 CSARRGGTNEKLFF
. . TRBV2 CASSEEADSYEQYF
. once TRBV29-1 CSVGWTVNTEAFF
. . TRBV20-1 CSARDLAGQAYNSPLHF
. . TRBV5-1 CASSLAGDDGQFF
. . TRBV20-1 CSARTGQIYGYTF
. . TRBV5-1 CASSQEGADTQYF
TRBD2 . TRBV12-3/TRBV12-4 CASSSRLAGAPDTGELFF
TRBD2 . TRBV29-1 CSVEGVAGASQETQYF
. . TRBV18 CASSPSRDIEQYF
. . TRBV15 CATSRGRVNTEAFF
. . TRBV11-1 CASSPASDFYGYTF
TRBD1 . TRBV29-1 CSVGTAGTGRETQYF
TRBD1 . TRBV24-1 CATSDPGTGHHNEQFF
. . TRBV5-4 CASSLVEHSGANVLTF
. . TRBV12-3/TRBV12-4 CASTVGQDIYGYTF
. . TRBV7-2 CASSRTVYVQYF
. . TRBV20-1 CSAINPDRAFF
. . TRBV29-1 CSVDRYEETQYF
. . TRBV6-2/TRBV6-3 CASSYSQDLQPQHF
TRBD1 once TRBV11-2 CASSLNTGGLQETQYF
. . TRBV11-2 CASSLRTLQETQYF
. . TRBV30 CAWSLQGGSGYTF
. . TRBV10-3 CAISGRAAQQETQYF
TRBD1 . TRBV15 CATSSQGALTAFF
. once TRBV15 CATSRDRGGTDTQYF
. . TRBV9 CASSPRPGEKLFF
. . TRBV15 CATSRDGRAAASINYGYTF
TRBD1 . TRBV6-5 CASSRTGDEQFF
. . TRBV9 CASSVGPENSPLHF
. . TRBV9 CASSPSALVSEQYF